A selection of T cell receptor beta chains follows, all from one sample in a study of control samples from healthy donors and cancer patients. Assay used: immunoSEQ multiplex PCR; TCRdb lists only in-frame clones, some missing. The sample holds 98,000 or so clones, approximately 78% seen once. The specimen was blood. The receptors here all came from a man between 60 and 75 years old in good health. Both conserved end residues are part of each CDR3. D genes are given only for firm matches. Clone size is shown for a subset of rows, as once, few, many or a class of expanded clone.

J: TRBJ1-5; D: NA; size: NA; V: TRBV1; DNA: TGCACCAGCAGCCAAGTAGGGTATCTCCAGCATTTT; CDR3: CTSSQVGYLQHF
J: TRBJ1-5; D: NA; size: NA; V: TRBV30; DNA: TGTGCCTGGAGTGTATGGGACGGGGGTAACAATCAGCCCCAGCATTTT; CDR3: CAWSVWDGGNNQPQHF
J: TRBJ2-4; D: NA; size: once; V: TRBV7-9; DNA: TGTGCCAGCAGCTTGCAGGGAGCCAAAAACATTCAGTACTTC; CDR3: CASSLQGAKNIQYF
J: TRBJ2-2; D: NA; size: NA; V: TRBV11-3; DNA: TGTGCCAGCAGCTTGTTAGCGGCCGGGGAGCTGTTTTTT; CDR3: CASSLLAAGELFF
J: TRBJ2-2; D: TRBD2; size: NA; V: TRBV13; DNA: TGTGCCAGCAGCTCGTTTGGACTAGCGGGAGAAACCGGGGAGCTGTTTTTT; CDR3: CASSSFGLAGETGELFF
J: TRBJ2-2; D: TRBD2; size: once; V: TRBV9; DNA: TGTGCCAGCAGCGTAGCGGGAGGTATCACCGGGGAGCTGTTTTTT; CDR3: CASSVAGGITGELFF
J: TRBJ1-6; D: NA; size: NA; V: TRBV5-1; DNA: TGCGCCAGCAGCTTGGTGCCATCCAATTCCTATAATTCACCCCTCCACTTT; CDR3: CASSLVPSNSYNSPLHF
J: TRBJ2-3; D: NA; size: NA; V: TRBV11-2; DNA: TGTGCCAGCACCCCAAGCACAGATACGCAGTATTTT; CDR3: CASTPSTDTQYF
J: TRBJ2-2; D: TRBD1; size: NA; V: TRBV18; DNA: TGTGCCAGCTCACTCGGGACAGGGGCGACAAACACCGGGGAGCTGTTTTTT; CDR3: CASSLGTGATNTGELFF
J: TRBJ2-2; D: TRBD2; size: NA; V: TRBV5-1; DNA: TGCGCCAGCAGCTTGGAATCCTGGGAGGCGGGGGAGATCGGGGAGCTGTTTTTT; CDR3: CASSLESWEAGEIGELFF
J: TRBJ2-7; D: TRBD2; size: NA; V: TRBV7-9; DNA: TGTGCCAGCAGCTTAGCCTTAGCGGGGGGGCCGAACGAGCAGTACTTC; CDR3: CASSLALAGGPNEQYF
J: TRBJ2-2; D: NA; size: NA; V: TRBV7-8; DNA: TGTGCCAGCAGCCCCTGGGCCAGTATAGCCGGGGAGCTGTTTTTT; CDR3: CASSPWASIAGELFF
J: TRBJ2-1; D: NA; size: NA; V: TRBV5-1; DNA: TGCGCCAGCACCAAAGGGGGTGGGGCATACAATGAGCAGTTCTTC; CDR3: CASTKGGGAYNEQFF
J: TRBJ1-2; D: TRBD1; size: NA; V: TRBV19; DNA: TGTGCCATATCCGGGACAGGGGGCAGCTATGGCTACACCTTC; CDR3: CAISGTGGSYGYTF
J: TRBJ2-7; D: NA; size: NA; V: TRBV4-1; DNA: TGCGCCAGCAGCCAAGATAGGCGTACAGGGACCTCCTACGAGCAGTACTTC; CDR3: CASSQDRRTGTSYEQYF
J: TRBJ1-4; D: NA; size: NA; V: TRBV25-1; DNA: TGTGCCAGCAGTGAACCGACTCCCCCCATTGCAACTAATGAAAAACTGTTTTTT; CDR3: CASSEPTPPIATNEKLFF
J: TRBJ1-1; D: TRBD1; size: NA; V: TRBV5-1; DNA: TGCGCCAGCAGCTTGGGACCCGACAGGGTGGTCGCGCCGAACACTGAAGCTTTCTTT; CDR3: CASSLGPDRVVAPNTEAFF
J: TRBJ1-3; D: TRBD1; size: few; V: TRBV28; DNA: TGTGCCAGCAGCCGACAGGGGGAAAGACCCCGAAACACCATATATTTT; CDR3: CASSRQGERPRNTIYF
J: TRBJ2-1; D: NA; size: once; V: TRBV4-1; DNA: TGCGCCAGCACCTCAGGGGGGGGGTCCTACAATGAGCAGTTCTTC; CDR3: CASTSGGGSYNEQFF
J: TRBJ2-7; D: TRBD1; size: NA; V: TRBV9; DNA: TGTGCCAGCAGCGGGGGACAGCGGATGGGCGAGCAGTACTTC; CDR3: CASSGGQRMGEQYF
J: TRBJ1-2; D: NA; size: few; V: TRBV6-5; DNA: TGTGCCAGCAGTTACTCAGGCCAGGACAACTATGGCTACACCTTC; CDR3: CASSYSGQDNYGYTF
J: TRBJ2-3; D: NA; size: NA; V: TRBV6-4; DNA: TGTGCCAGCAGTGTGGCGGCCGCTAGCACAGATACGCAGTCTTTT; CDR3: CASSVAAASTDTQSF
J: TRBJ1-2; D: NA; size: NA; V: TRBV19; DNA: TGTGCCAGTAACTCGGGGCACCAAGTCTATGGCTACACCTTC; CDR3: CASNSGHQVYGYTF
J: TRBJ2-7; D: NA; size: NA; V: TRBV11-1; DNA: TGTGCCAGCAGTCCTGTTGAGAACAACTACGAGCAGTACTTC; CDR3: CASSPVENNYEQYF
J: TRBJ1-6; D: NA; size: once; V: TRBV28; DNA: TGTGCCAGCAGTCCGAACCTGATGGCAGGGAAAGGATCCTATAATTCACCCCTCCACTTT; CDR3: CASSPNLMAGKGSYNSPLHF
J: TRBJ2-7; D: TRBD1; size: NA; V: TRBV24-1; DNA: TGTGCCACCACTCTCTCAAGAGGACAGGGCTACGAGCAGTACTTC; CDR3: CATTLSRGQGYEQYF
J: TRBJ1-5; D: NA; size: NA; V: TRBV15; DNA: TGTGCCACCAGCAGAGATCAGCGGCAGGGTATAATCCATCAGCCCCAGCATTTT; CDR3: CATSRDQRQGIIHQPQHF
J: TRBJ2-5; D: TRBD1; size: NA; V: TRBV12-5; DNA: TGTGCTAGTGGTTTGGTACGAGGGACAGCCGCCCAAGAGACCCAGTACTTC; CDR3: CASGLVRGTAAQETQYF
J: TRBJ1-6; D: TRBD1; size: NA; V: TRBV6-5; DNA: TGTGCCAGCGGGACAGGGGGTTTCTATAATTCACCCCTCCACTTT; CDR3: CASGTGGFYNSPLHF
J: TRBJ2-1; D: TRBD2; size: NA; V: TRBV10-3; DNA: TGTGCCATCAGAATACTAGCGGGAGGCCAGCAGTTCTTC; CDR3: CAIRILAGGQQFF
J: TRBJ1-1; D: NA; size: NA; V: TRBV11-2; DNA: TGTGCCAGCAGCCTCATAGAAAACACTGAAGCTTTCTTT; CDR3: CASSLIENTEAFF
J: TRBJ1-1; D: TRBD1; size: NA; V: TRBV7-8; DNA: TGTGCCAGCAGCGACGCTTACAGGGGCACTGAAGCTTTCTTT; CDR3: CASSDAYRGTEAFF
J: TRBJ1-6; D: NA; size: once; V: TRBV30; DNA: TGTGCCTGGAGTCCAGGGGAGGGTTCACCCCTCCACTTT; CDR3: CAWSPGEGSPLHF
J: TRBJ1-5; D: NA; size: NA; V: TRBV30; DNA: TGTGCCTCTGGACCTCGGGGTCAGCCCCAGCATTTT; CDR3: CASGPRGQPQHF
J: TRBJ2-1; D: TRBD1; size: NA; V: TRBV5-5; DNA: TGTGCCAGCAGCCGGTGGACTACCCGGGACAGGGTCTACAATGAGCAGTTCTTC; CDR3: CASSRWTTRDRVYNEQFF
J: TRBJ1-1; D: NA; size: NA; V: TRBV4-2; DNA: TGTGCCAGCAGCCAAGATGGGGGACCCCGAGCTTTCTTT; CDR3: CASSQDGGPRAFF
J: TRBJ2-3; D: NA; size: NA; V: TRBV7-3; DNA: TGTGCCAGCAGCTTAGGTCAGACTGTCACAGATACGCAGTATTTT; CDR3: CASSLGQTVTDTQYF
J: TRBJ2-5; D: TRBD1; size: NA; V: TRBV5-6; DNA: TGTGCCAGCAGCTGGGACAGGGGGACTAAAGAGACCCAGTACTTC; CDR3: CASSWDRGTKETQYF
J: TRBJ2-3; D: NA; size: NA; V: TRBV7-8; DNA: TGTGCCAGCAGCCCGGACAGACCTACTGGTACGCAGTATTTT; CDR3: CASSPDRPTGTQYF
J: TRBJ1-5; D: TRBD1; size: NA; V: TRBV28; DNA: TGTGCCAGCAGTTTGCACAGGGGGCTAGGTCAGCCCCAGCATTTT; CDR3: CASSLHRGLGQPQHF
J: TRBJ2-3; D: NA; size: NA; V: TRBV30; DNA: TGTGCCTGGAGTGTACAATTGGGGTACACAGATACGCAGTATTTT; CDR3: CAWSVQLGYTDTQYF
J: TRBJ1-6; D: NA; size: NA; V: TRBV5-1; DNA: TGCGCCAGCACCAGGGACGGGACGATTTCCTCACCCCTCCACTTT; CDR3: CASTRDGTISSPLHF
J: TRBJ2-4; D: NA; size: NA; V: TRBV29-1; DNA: TGCAGCGTTCGAGTACAGATGGCCAAAAACATTCAGTACTTC; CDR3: CSVRVQMAKNIQYF
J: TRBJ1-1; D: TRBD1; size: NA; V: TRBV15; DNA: TGTGCCACCAGCAGAGTGGCAGGGGGCAACACTGAAGCTTTCTTT; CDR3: CATSRVAGGNTEAFF
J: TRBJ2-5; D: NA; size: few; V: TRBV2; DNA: TGTGCCAGCAGCCGGGGTAGGGGGGTCGAGACCCAGTACTTC; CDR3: CASSRGRGVETQYF
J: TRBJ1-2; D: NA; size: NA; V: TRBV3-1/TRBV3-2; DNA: TGTGCCAGCAGCCAATATGTACTGCCTCGGGGCTATGGCTACACCTTC; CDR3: CASSQYVLPRGYGYTF
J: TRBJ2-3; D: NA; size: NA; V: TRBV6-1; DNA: TGTGCCAGCAGTGAATCGGCGGGACACACAGATACGCAGTATTTT; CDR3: CASSESAGHTDTQYF
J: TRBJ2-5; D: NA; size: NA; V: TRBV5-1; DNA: TGCGCCAGCTCGACCCCTGGGAAGTCCCAGTACTTC; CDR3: CASSTPGKSQYF
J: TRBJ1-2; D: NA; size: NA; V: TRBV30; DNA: TGTGCCTGGAGGGGACTCAATGGCTACACCTTC; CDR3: CAWRGLNGYTF
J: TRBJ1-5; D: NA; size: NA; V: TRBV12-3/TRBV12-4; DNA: TGTGCCAGCAGTAGATTGGTTGGTCAGCCCCAGCATTTT; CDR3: CASSRLVGQPQHF
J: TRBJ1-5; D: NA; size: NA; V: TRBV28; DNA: TGTGCCAGCAGTTTATACAGGGTCGGACAGCCCCAGCATTTT; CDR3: CASSLYRVGQPQHF
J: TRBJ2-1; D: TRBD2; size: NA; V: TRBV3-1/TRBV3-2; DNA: TGTGCCAGCAGCCAAGATCGGGGGACTAGCGGGTTGCATGAGCAGTTCTTC; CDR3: CASSQDRGTSGLHEQFF
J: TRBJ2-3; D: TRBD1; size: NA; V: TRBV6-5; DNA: TGTGCCAGCAGTTGGACAGGGGGCGAGTCAGGAGATACGCAGTATTTT; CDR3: CASSWTGGESGDTQYF
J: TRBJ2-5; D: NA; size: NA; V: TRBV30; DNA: TGTGCCTGGAGTGTAGGCAGAGGGTTGGAGACCCAGTACTTC; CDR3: CAWSVGRGLETQYF